The next 5 T cell receptor beta chains were all read from a single sample in a study of TIL therapy for anti-PD-1-resistant metastatic lung cancer. As for time point: pre-treatment sample, taken before nivolumab and TIL therapy. This was the immunoSEQ v3 assay. Method: immunoSEQ multiplex PCR; TCRdb's copy keeps in-frame clones and lacks some. In the table there are 20,000 to 25,000 clones, 60% to 80% of which are singletons. The material was blood, obtained at baseline. These receptors were collected from a person between 25 and 79 years old with non-small cell lung cancer.

This chain joins TRBV11-2 and TRBJ2-5, with 9 bases aligning to TRBD2. The V and J ends lost 4 bases and 1 base, in that order; junction bases with no gene match: 13. Germline V gene lookup returns CDR1 SGHAT and CDR2 FQNNGV. The CDR3 extends over 18 amino acids. CDR3 region: CASSSYAGTSWFQETQYF. For the CDR3, the DNA is TGTGCCAGCAGCTCCTATGCCGGGACTAGCTGGTTCCAAGAGACCCAGTACTTC.

The genes are TRBV6-5 and TRBJ2-3; TRBD2 matches at 11 bases. This CDR3 comprises 15 residues. V lost 6 bases, J lost 1 base, and 3 bases stayed unmatched. The V gene's germline CDR1 is MNHEY and CDR2 SVGAGI. The CDR3 coding sequence is TGTGCCAGCAGGTCGGGACTAGCGGGCACAGATACGCAGTATTTT. It is translated as CASRSGLAGTDTQYF.

The gene calls are TRBV29-1 and TRBJ2-2; D ambiguous. The CDR3 loop spans 12 amino acids. Germline CDR1 and CDR2: SQVTM and ANQGSEA. V was pared by 5 bases and J by 3 bases, with 7 bases between. The CDR3 is CSVSYYTGELFF. The CDR3 region has the DNA TGCAGCGTTTCCTATTACACCGGGGAGCTGTTTTTT.

By share of the sample, this clone is medium-sized. This chain links TRBV5-1 with TRBJ2-3, with D hard to call. Germline CDR1 SGHRS, CDR2 YFSETQ. V was cut by 3 bases and J by 0 bases, with 8 bases left in between. The CDR3 covers 14 residues. DNA of the CDR3: TGCGCCAGCAGCTCGCAGGCTAGCACAGATACGCAGTATTTT. Its translation is CASSSQASTDTQYF.

The chain is built from TRBV6-6 and TRBJ2-1, with D unclear. Germline lookup yields CDR1 MNHNY and CDR2 SVGAGI (reference sequence). Trimming removed 6 bases from V and 7 bases from J, with 7 bases in between. The CDR3 is 11 residues long. The CDR3 is CASSYRNEQFF. CDR3 bases: TGTGCCAGCAGCTACAGAAATGAGCAGTTCTTC.